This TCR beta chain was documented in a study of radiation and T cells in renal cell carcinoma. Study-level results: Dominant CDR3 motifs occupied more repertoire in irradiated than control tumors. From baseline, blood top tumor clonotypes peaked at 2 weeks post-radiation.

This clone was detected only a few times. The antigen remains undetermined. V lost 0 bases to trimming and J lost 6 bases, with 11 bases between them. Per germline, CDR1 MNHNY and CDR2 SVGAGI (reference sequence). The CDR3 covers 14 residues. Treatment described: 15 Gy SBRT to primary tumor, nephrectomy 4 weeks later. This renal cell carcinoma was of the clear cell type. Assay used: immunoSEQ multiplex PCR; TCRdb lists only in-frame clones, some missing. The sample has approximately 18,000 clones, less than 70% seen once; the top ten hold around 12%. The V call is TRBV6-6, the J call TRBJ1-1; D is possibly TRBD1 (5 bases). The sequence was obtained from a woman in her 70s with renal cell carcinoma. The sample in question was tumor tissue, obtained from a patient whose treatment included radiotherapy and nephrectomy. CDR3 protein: CASSYSTGWAEAFF. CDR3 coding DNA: TGTGCCAGCAGTTACTCCACAGGCTGGGCTGAAGCTTTCTTT.